The rows below give T cell receptor beta chains drawn from one sample of a study of cytotoxic CD8 clonotypes in ibrutinib-treated CLL. Profiling relied on immunoSEQ multiplex PCR, and the TCRdb table lists in-frame clones only, not all of them. This sample has 150,000 or so clones, with around 82% found just once. The sequencing used PBMCs, collected after 36 months of ibrutinib treatment. The receptors derive from a human donor with chronic lymphocytic leukemia. Each CDR3 is given with its conserved first and last residue. The D gene is left open where the match is weak. Some rows mark clone size as missing; the rest say once, few, many or name a class of expanded clone.

CASSLGHSGRGTTYEQYF,TGCGCCAGCAGCTTGGGACATAGCGGGAGGGGCACTACCTACGAGCAGTACTTC,NA,TRBV5-1,TRBD2,TRBJ2-7
CASSLAAGTGGGNVLTF,TGCGCCAGCAGCTTGGCCGCCGGGACAGGGGGAGGCAACGTCCTGACTTTC,NA,TRBV5-1,TRBD1,TRBJ2-6
CASSPQETQYF,TGTGCCAGCTCACCGCAAGAGACCCAGTACTTC,NA,TRBV18,NA,TRBJ2-5
CASSTPLGQSTYEQYF,TGTGCCAGTAGTACACCTCTAGGTCAGTCGACTTACGAGCAGTACTTC,NA,TRBV19,NA,TRBJ2-7
CASSLYRSNQPQHF,TGTGCCAGCAGTTTATACCGAAGCAATCAGCCCCAGCATTTT,NA,TRBV27,NA,TRBJ1-5
CASRVRGLVSPLHF,TGTGCCAGCAGAGTTAGGGGCCTAGTATCACCCCTCCACTTT,few,TRBV7-2,NA,TRBJ1-6
CASTSTGGLRNQPQHF,TGTGCCAGCACGTCGACTGGCGGGCTACGCAATCAGCCCCAGCATTTT,NA,TRBV28,NA,TRBJ1-5
CASRAGVYEQYF,TGTGCCAGCAGAGCGGGAGTCTACGAGCAGTACTTC,NA,TRBV6-6,TRBD2,TRBJ2-7
CASSRRTGDGYTF,TGTGCCAGCAGCCGACGGACAGGCGATGGCTACACCTTC,once,TRBV7-2,TRBD1,TRBJ1-2
CAWSVRQWNSNQPQHF,TGTGCCTGGAGTGTGAGACAATGGAATAGCAATCAGCCCCAGCATTTT,once,TRBV30,NA,TRBJ1-5
CASSLKRRGPSREQFF,TGTGCCAGCAGCTTAAAACGTCGGGGGCCCTCGAGGGAGCAGTTCTTC,NA,TRBV7-3,NA,TRBJ2-1
CASTKGRDNEKLFF,TGTGCCAGCACCAAGGGCAGGGATAATGAAAAACTGTTTTTT,NA,TRBV7-9,NA,TRBJ1-4
CAWSVPPSGGYEQYF,TGTGCCTGGAGTGTACCCCCTAGCGGGGGCTACGAGCAGTACTTC,NA,TRBV30,TRBD2,TRBJ2-7
CASSLVWGAGDTQYF,TGTGCCAGCAGCTTAGTTTGGGGGGCCGGAGATACGCAGTATTTT,NA,TRBV13,NA,TRBJ2-3
CASSAGTNFHNEQFF,TGTGCCAGCTCGGCTGGGACTAACTTTCACAATGAGCAGTTCTTC,few,TRBV18,TRBD2,TRBJ2-1
CASSVVEEGWGQPYGYTF,TGTGCCAGCAGCGTAGTAGAAGAGGGGTGGGGACAGCCCTATGGCTACACCTTC,NA,TRBV9,TRBD1,TRBJ1-2
CASSQGTGDYGYTF,TGTGCCAGCAGTCAAGGGACAGGGGACTATGGCTACACCTTC,NA,TRBV28,TRBD1,TRBJ1-2
CASSHESSQPQHF,TGTGCCAGCAGCCACGAATCGAGCCAGCCCCAGCATTTT,few,TRBV7-9,NA,TRBJ1-5
CASRANGQGESDTQYF,TGTGCCAGCAGGGCTAACGGACAGGGTGAATCAGATACGCAGTATTTT,NA,TRBV10-3,TRBD1,TRBJ2-3
CASSGPGVGNQPQHF,TGTGCCAGCAGTGGCCCGGGGGTGGGCAATCAGCCCCAGCATTTT,NA,TRBV6-1,NA,TRBJ1-5
CAISDRQGISYEQYF,TGTGCCATCAGTGACCGACAGGGGATCTCCTACGAGCAGTACTTC,NA,TRBV10-3,TRBD1,TRBJ2-7
CASTAGTANSPLHF,TGTGCTTCAACTGCCGGGACAGCGAATTCACCCCTCCACTTT,NA,TRBV2,TRBD1,TRBJ1-6
CASSWGQEGAEQYF,TGCGCCAGCAGCTGGGGACAGGAGGGCGCCGAGCAGTACTTC,NA,TRBV5-1,TRBD1,TRBJ2-7
CASSPPKGAGGFHEQYF,TGTGCCAGCTCACCACCGAAGGGGGCAGGGGGCTTCCACGAGCAGTACTTC,once,TRBV18,TRBD1,TRBJ2-7
CASSLGWAGDTQYF,TGTGCCAGCAGCTTAGGATGGGCCGGAGATACGCAGTATTTT,NA,TRBV13,NA,TRBJ2-3
CASSHNGGPETQYF,TGTGCCAGCAGCCATAATGGGGGGCCAGAGACCCAGTACTTC,NA,TRBV7-2,NA,TRBJ2-5
CAWGGVYNSPLHF,TGTGCCTGGGGTGGGGTCTATAATTCACCCCTCCACTTT,NA,TRBV30,NA,TRBJ1-6
CASSPIGQALYTF,TGTGCCAGTAGCCCCATCGGGCAGGCCCTCTACACCTTC,NA,TRBV19,NA,TRBJ1-2
CASSFGTVFLGYTF,TGTGCCAGCAGCTTCGGGACAGTCTTCCTTGGCTACACCTTC,NA,TRBV7-2,TRBD1,TRBJ1-2
CASSSRRGRRVFF,TGTGCCAGCAGCTCAAGAAGGGGGAGAAGGGTGTTTTTT,NA,TRBV5-6,NA,TRBJ2-2
CASSLNIGAGQPQHF,TGTGCCAGCAGCTTAAATATTGGGGCGGGTCAGCCCCAGCATTTT,NA,TRBV7-2,NA,TRBJ1-5
CASSSMDRGLGEKLFF,TGTGCCAGCAGCTCCATGGACAGGGGGCTTGGTGAAAAACTGTTTTTT,NA,TRBV7-9,TRBD1,TRBJ1-4
CASSPSRTGNQPQHF,TGTGCCAGCAGTCCGAGCCGGACAGGGAATCAGCCCCAGCATTTT,NA,TRBV27,TRBD1,TRBJ1-5
CASSPRTTGGRDTQYF,TGTGCCAGCTCACCACGGACAACCGGGGGGAGGGATACGCAGTATTTT,NA,TRBV18,TRBD2,TRBJ2-3
CASSLGAGTRMGETQYF,TGTGCCAGCAGCTTAGGGGCCGGGACGCGGATGGGCGAGACCCAGTACTTC,NA,TRBV7-3,NA,TRBJ2-5
CASSLAGTGRAGYTF,TGTGCCAGCAGCTTAGCCGGGACAGGGCGAGCTGGCTACACCTTC,once,TRBV7-9,TRBD1,TRBJ1-2
CASSLSGGVQETQYF,TGTGCCAGCAGTCTTAGCGGGGGGGTCCAAGAGACCCAGTACTTC,NA,TRBV28,TRBD2,TRBJ2-5
CASSYRDPYGYTF,TGTGCCAGCAGTTACAGGGATCCCTATGGCTACACCTTC,NA,TRBV6-5,NA,TRBJ1-2
CASTRDSVLGYTF,TGTGCCAGCACCCGGGATTCAGTTTTAGGCTACACCTTC,NA,TRBV2,NA,TRBJ1-2
CASSFGTTDTQYF,TGTGCCAGCAGCTTCGGGACTACAGATACGCAGTATTTT,NA,TRBV13,NA,TRBJ2-3
CASMERQSGYGYTF,TGTGCCAGTATGGAAAGACAGAGCGGCTATGGCTACACCTTC,NA,TRBV19,NA,TRBJ1-2
CASSLSLGGGGYTF,TGTGCCAGCAGCTTATCGCTCGGCGGGGGCGGCTACACCTTC,few,TRBV7-2,NA,TRBJ1-2
CATSRDQTESYEQYF,TGTGCCACCAGCAGAGACCAGACAGAGTCCTACGAGCAGTACTTC,NA,TRBV15,NA,TRBJ2-7
CAWSVPMSSYNSPLHF,TGTGCCTGGAGTGTACCGATGAGCTCCTATAATTCACCCCTCCACTTT,NA,TRBV30,NA,TRBJ1-6
CASRPQGVRTGPLYNEQFF,TGTGCCAGCAGACCTCAAGGGGTGCGGACAGGTCCCCTGTACAATGAGCAGTTCTTC,NA,TRBV7-9,TRBD1,TRBJ2-1
CASRSGTLNSPLHF,TGTGCCAGCAGATCCGGGACACTCAATTCACCCCTCCACTTT,NA,TRBV27,NA,TRBJ1-6
CATSRGNEQFF,TGTGCCACCAGCAGAGGGAATGAGCAGTTCTTC,NA,TRBV15,NA,TRBJ2-1
CASSLRGRTRGELFF,TGTGCCAGCAGCTTAAGGGGACGCACCCGTGGGGAGCTGTTTTTT,NA,TRBV7-6,NA,TRBJ2-2
CASSLGQAQTNEKLFF,TGTGCCAGCAGCTTAGGACAGGCGCAAACTAATGAAAAACTGTTTTTT,few,TRBV5-8,TRBD1,TRBJ1-4
CASSRLAGDPNEQYF,TGTGCCAGCAGCCGACTAGCGGGAGACCCGAACGAGCAGTACTTC,NA,TRBV13,TRBD2,TRBJ2-7
CASSLVQSGYTF,TGTGCCAGCAGCTTGGTGCAGTCCGGCTACACCTTC,NA,TRBV5-1,NA,TRBJ1-2
CASSQGGTGVGTQYF,TGCGCCAGCAGCCAAGGGGGGACAGGGGTTGGGACCCAGTACTTC,NA,TRBV4-1,TRBD1,TRBJ2-5
CASSFGQGANSVQPQHF,TGTGCCAGCAGCTTCGGACAGGGGGCTAATAGCGTTCAGCCCCAGCATTTT,NA,TRBV7-9,TRBD1,TRBJ1-5
CASSPSGTQETQYF,TGTGCCAGCTCACCATCCGGGACCCAAGAGACCCAGTACTTC,NA,TRBV18,NA,TRBJ2-5
CASSPFGTDNNSPLHF,TGTGCCAGCTCACCCTTCGGGACCGACAATAATTCACCCCTCCACTTT,NA,TRBV18,NA,TRBJ1-6